These 25 T cell receptor beta chains were all obtained from the same sample, sequenced in a study of molecular identifiers for immune sequencing clone quantification. TCRdb re-derived calls from the PCR reads in MiXCR, one entry per CDR3 protein. Found here are about 640,000 distinct CDR3 sequences, 15% to 20% of them singletons; the top ten hold 0.85% to 0.9%. The specimen sequenced was naive CD8+ T cells from blood, with Jurkat cell RNA spiked in. Noted subset: FACS-sorted CD8+CD4-CCR7+CD45RA+ naive T cells. These receptors originate from a human donor in good health. Some libraries in this study had Jurkat cell RNA spiked in.

The chain combines TRBV7-6 with TRBJ2-7; TRBD2 matches at 11 bases. Losses at the gene ends were 5 bases for V and 3 bases for J; bases not matched to a gene: 6. The germline CDR1 and CDR2 sequences are SGHVS and FNYEAQ. CDR3 length: 15 residues. CDR3 sequence: CASSPGLAVGYEQYF. The DNA for the CDR3 is TGTGCCAGCAGCCCGGGACTAGCGGTCGGCTACGAGCAGTACTTC.

This clonotype showed up many times. This chain links TRBV4-3 with TRBJ2-4; perhaps TRBD2 as D (5 bases). The CDR3 is 16 residues long. Trimming cost V 4 bases and J 0 bases, with 13 bases left between them. CDR1 LGHNA and CDR2 YSLEER come from the germline V gene. The DNA of the CDR3 is TGCGCCAGCAGCCCCGAGAGGGTACTAGCCAAAAACATTCAGTACTTC. Its protein is CASSPERVLAKNIQYF.

This clonotype was observed many times. V usage is TRBV7-9 and J usage is TRBJ2-1; D is undetermined. Germline CDR1 and CDR2: SEHNR and FQNEAQ (reference sequence). This CDR3 is 12 amino acids long. The V gene lost 7 bases and the J gene lost 7 bases, with 11 bases spanning the gap. The CDR3 DNA sequence: TGTGCCAGCATTGGGGTACCTAATGAGCAGTTCTTC. This translates into CASIGVPNEQFF.

Concerning this clonotype: The missing conserved phenylalanine or tryptophan at the end of this CDR3 makes a read error likely. This sequence joins TRBV4-1 and TRBJ1-4; no definite D call. V lost 0 bases and J lost 12, with 8 bases in between. This CDR3 is built from 12 residues. CDR1 and CDR2 from the germline V gene are MGHRA and YSYEKL. The CDR3 region has the DNA TGCGCCAGCAGCCAAGACTCATCCCAACTGTTTTCT. It specifies CASSQDSSQLFS.

This clonotype was found many times. The chain is built from TRBV9 and TRBJ1-3; D gene uncertain. Germline values: CDR1 SGDLS, CDR2 YYNGEE. The CDR3 totals 17 residues. V was clipped by 2 bases and J by 0 bases, with 15 bases between them. CDR3 in amino acids: CASSVEGGISSGNTIYF. DNA for the CDR3: TGTGCCAGCAGCGTCGAGGGAGGGATAAGCTCTGGAAACACCATATATTTT.

At least ten counts were recorded for this clonotype. V gene TRBV4-1 combines with J gene TRBJ2-3; no definite D call. Germline values: CDR1 MGHRA, CDR2 YSYEKL. Trimming removed 0 bases at V and 3 bases at J, with 7 bases between. The CDR3 is 14 residues long. The CDR3 loop reads CASSQEDGTDTQYF. The DNA for the CDR3 is TGCGCCAGCAGCCAAGAGGATGGGACAGATACGCAGTATTTT.

This rearrangement joins TRBV19 to TRBJ2-2; possibly TRBD1 or TRBD2 for D (5 bases each). V gave up 3 bases and J gave up 1 base, with 12 bases separating them. Germline V gene sequence: CDR1 LNHDA, CDR2 SQIVND (reference sequence). CDR3 length: 16 residues. The chain's CDR3 is CASSIIGTQNTGELFF. CDR3 nucleotides: TGTGCCAGTAGTATTATCGGGACCCAGAACACCGGGGAGCTGTTTTTT.

The genes are TRBV24-1 and TRBJ2-2; perhaps TRBD1 as D (6 bases). This CDR3 spans 16 amino acids. Germline V gene lookup returns CDR1 KGHDR and CDR2 SFDVKD. V lost 3 bases, J lost 0 bases, and 10 bases lay in between. This CDR3 reads CATSDRDNSNTGELFF. The CDR3 DNA is TGTGCCACCAGTGATCGGGACAACTCGAACACCGGGGAGCTGTTTTTT.

Regarding this clonotype: With a much larger clone just one base away, this may be a read error. The V and J genes are TRBV7-7 and TRBJ2-6; D is perhaps TRBD1 (6 bases). The CDR3 runs to 17 residues. Per the germline V gene, CDR1 is SSHAT and CDR2 is FNYEAQ (reference sequence). This chain's CDR3 is CASSLGDTASGASVLTF. The CDR3 nucleotides read TGTGCTAGCAGCTTAGGGGACACGGCCTCTGGGGCCAGCGTCCTGACTTTC.

This clonotype has just one count. A read error may explain this, as a much larger clone is one base away. The gene calls are TRBV30 and TRBJ2-7; no firm D call. The CDR3 spans 13 residues. CDR1 GTSNPN and CDR2 SVGIG come from the germline V gene (reference sequence). Here the CDR3 reads CARSVPYPYEQYF. CDR3 bases: TGTGCCCGGAGTGTACCGTATCCCTACGAGCAGTACTTC.

This clonotype was seen ten or more times. The V call is TRBV30, the J call TRBJ1-1; TRBD1 agrees at 8 bases. The CDR3 extends over 18 amino acids. The J segment lost 4 bases and the V segment lost 2 bases, leaving 18 bases of the junction unmatched. Germline V gene data show CDR1 as GTSNPN and CDR2 as SVGIG (reference sequence). CDR3 bases: TGTGCCTGGAGTCTGGACAGGGATTGGGGTCGAGGAGCCACTGAAGCTTTCTTT. Amino acids: CAWSLDRDWGRGATEAFF. Variable domain in full (rest from reference TRBV30 and TRBJ1-1): SQTIHQWPATLVQPVGSPLSLECTVEGTSNPNLYWYRQAAGRGLQLLFYSVGIGQISSEVPQNLSASRPQDRQFILSSKKLLLSDSGFYLCAWSLDRDWGRGATEAFFGQGTRLTVV.

This clonotype occurred a few times. The chain carries TRBV19 and TRBJ2-7, with D hard to call. Germline-derived CDR1 and CDR2 are LNHDA and SQIVND (reference sequence). Trimming removed 5 bases from V and 4 bases from J, with 24 bases in between. The CDR3 loop spans 17 amino acids. CDR3 loop: CASSASLEGISQYEQYF. The CDR3 coding sequence is TGTGCCAGTAGTGCCTCCCTCGAAGGGATTAGCCAGTACGAGCAGTACTTC.

A word on this clonotype: The conserved closing phenylalanine or tryptophan is absent in this CDR3, likely reflecting a read error. The chain carries TRBV5-1 and TRBJ2-7, with D possibly TRBD1 on 5 matching bases. This CDR3 spans 15 amino acids. V lost 7 bases, J lost 0 bases, and 17 bases lay in between. Looked up from germline, CDR1 is SGHRS and CDR2 is YFSETQ. This chain's CDR3 is CASGPGRTGSYEQYL. For the CDR3, the DNA is TGCGCCAGCGGGCCCGGGCGCACAGGCTCCTACGAGCAGTACCTC.

In this sample, this clonotype turned up many times. The chain's CDR3 is CASSLGEYYQPQHF. In nucleotides, the CDR3 is TGTGCCAGCAGCCTAGGGGAGTATTATCAGCCCCAGCATTTT. This rearrangement joins TRBV12-3 or TRBV12-4 to TRBJ1-5; TRBD1 is a possible D gene (5 bases). V was cut by 6 bases and J by 5 bases, with 14 bases left in between. The length of the CDR3 is 14 residues.

This clonotype was counted many times. This chain joins TRBV4-1 and TRBJ2-7; 7 bases match TRBD1. Germline values: CDR1 MGHRA, CDR2 YSYEKL. The V gene end was trimmed by 0 bases and the J gene end by 1 base; junction bases not matched to a gene: 12. The CDR3 is 18 amino acids. CDR3 DNA sequence: TGCGCCAGCAGCCAAGATCTAGGGGGACAGACTTTATCCTACGAGCAGTACTTC. Its protein is CASSQDLGGQTLSYEQYF.

With respect to this clonotype: Likely a read error: the CDR3 ends without its conserved phenylalanine or tryptophan. The chain uses TRBV13 and TRBJ2-7, with TRBD1 matching 8 bases. Germline CDR1 PRHDT, CDR2 FYEKMQ (reference sequence). The J segment lost 2 bases and the V segment lost 7 bases, leaving 13 bases of the junction unmatched. The length of the CDR3 is 16 residues. The CDR3 nucleotides are TGTGCCAGCAACCCGGCCCCGGGACAGGAGCCCTACGAGCAGTACCTC. Translating it yields CASNPAPGQEPYEQYL.

The table lists this clonotype with a few counts. The gene calls are TRBV9 and TRBJ1-1, with D perhaps TRBD1 (6 bases). The V and J ends lost 1 base and 3 bases respectively, with 13 bases between them. CDR1 is SGDLS, CDR2 YYNGEE, per germline. This CDR3 region has 15 residues. CDR3 amino acids: CASSVMGAGDTEAFF. DNA for the CDR3: TGTGCCAGCAGCGTAATGGGGGCAGGGGACACTGAAGCTTTCTTT. The entire variable domain, with the rest obtained from reference TRBV9 and TRBJ1-1, is as follows: DSGVTQTPKHLITATGQRVTLRCSPRSGDLSVYWYQQSLDQGLQFLIQYYNGEERAKGNILERFSAQQFPDLHSELNLSSLELGDSALYFCASSVMGAGDTEAFFGQGTRLTVV.

This clonotype was seen at least ten times. CDR3 nucleotide sequence: TGTGCCAGCAGCTTGTCTGGGGACTACAATGAGCAGTTCTTC. This sequence encodes CASSLSGDYNEQFF. The chain couples TRBV7-3 to TRBJ2-1; D not resolved. Germline loops: CDR1 SGHTA, CDR2 FQGTGA. With 3 bases removed from V and 3 bases from J, the gap between germline ends came to 9 bases. This CDR3 is built from 14 residues. The whole variable domain, filled in from reference TRBV7-3 and TRBJ2-1, reads GAGVSQTPSNKVTEKGKYVELRCDPISGHTALYWYRQSLGQGPEFLIYFQGTGAADDSGLPNDRFFAVRPEGSVSTLKIQRTERGDSAVYLCASSLSGDYNEQFFGPGTRLTVL.

At least ten counts were recorded for this clonotype. The chain employs TRBV12-3 or TRBV12-4 and TRBJ2-3; TRBD1 matches 10 bases. The length of the CDR3 is 21 residues. Trimming removed 5 bases from V and 0 bases from J; junction bases left unmatched: 20. CDR3 sequence (DNA): TGTGCCAGCAGTCCCCTTCCCGGGGACAGGGGCCTTTTTGCTAGCACAGATACGCAGTATTTT. Translated: CASSPLPGDRGLFASTDTQYF.

In this sample, this clonotype turned up a few times. The chain uses TRBV7-9 and TRBJ2-2; TRBD2 agrees at 12 bases. CDR3 size: 19 residues. Germline V gives CDR1 SEHNR, CDR2 FQNEAQ (reference sequence). Germline trimming cut 5 bases from V and 4 bases from J; bases unmatched to any gene: 14. CDR3 sequence reads: CASSGPTSGSSGGTGELFF. CDR3 nucleotides: TGTGCCAGCAGCGGACCGACTAGCGGGAGTTCTGGGGGCACCGGGGAGCTGTTTTTT.

This clonotype has a handful of counts. This rearrangement joins TRBV24-1 to TRBJ1-2; D ambiguous. CDR3 size: 20 residues. With 0 bases removed from V and 7 bases from J, the gap between germline ends came to 29 bases. Per germline, CDR1 KGHDR and CDR2 SFDVKD. CDR3 nucleotides: TGTGCCACCAGTGATTTGTTTGAGATGGTTATTTTTGGAGACTCGTCTGGCTACACCTTC. Translated: CATSDLFEMVIFGDSSGYTF.

This chain joins TRBV11-2 and TRBJ2-7; D is ambiguous. The ends were cut back, 4 bases at V and 3 bases at J, with 13 bases in the middle. The CDR3 has 14 amino acids. CDR1 and CDR2 (germline): SGHAT, FQNNGV. The CDR3 DNA follows: TGTGCCAGCAGCTCACAACACCGCTACTACGAGCAGTACTTC. Its protein product is CASSSQHRYYEQYF.

This clonotype was seen repeatedly, ten times or more. The chain joins TRBV11-1 to TRBJ2-7; possible D gene TRBD2, 6 bases. V lost 1 base and J lost 0, with 10 bases in between. Germline CDR1 and CDR2: SGHAT and FQDESV (reference sequence). The CDR3 totals 15 residues. CDR3: CASSLEVGSSYEQYF. The CDR3 DNA follows: TGTGCCAGCAGCTTAGAAGTCGGGAGCTCCTACGAGCAGTACTTC.

This clonotype has a count of ten or more. The J gene is TRBJ2-2, the V gene TRBV30; 9 nucleotides agree with TRBD1. From germline, CDR1 is GTSNPN and CDR2 SVGIG (reference sequence). V lost 0 bases and J lost 3; bases outside the gene matches: 5. The CDR3 has 16 residues. This chain's CDR3 is CAWSVWTGDYTGELFF. The CDR3 DNA reads as TGTGCCTGGAGTGTGTGGACAGGGGACTACACCGGGGAGCTGTTTTTT.

This clonotype was recorded at least ten times. The chain links TRBV28 to TRBJ2-7; D is perhaps TRBD2 (5 bases). Trimming took 5 bases from V and 6 from J, leaving 20 bases between them. This CDR3 has 15 amino acids. Germline V gives CDR1 MDHEN, CDR2 SYDVKM. The CDR3 DNA reads TGTGCCAGCAGTCCCGTTGTGGAGGCCCACTCCGAGCAGTACTTC. Amino acid sequence: CASSPVVEAHSEQYF. The full variable domain, completed using reference TRBV28 and TRBJ2-7, is DVKVTQSSRYLVKRTGEKVFLECVQDMDHENMFWYRQDPGLGLRLIYFSYDVKMKEKGDIPEGYSVSREKKERFSLILESASTNQTSMYLCASSPVVEAHSEQYFGPGTRLTVT.